A selection of T cell receptor beta chains follows, all from one sample in a study of blood T cell repertoires in COVID-19. TCRdb's table, derived via immunoSEQ multiplex PCR, lists solely in-frame clones and lacks some. This table has about 250,000 clones, around 82% appearing once. Sequencing was performed on peripheral blood. These receptors were obtained from a man aged 35-49 years with active or convalescent COVID-19. The CDR3 runs from the conserved cysteine through the conserved F or W. The order of the fields is V gene, J gene, D gene, clone size, CDR3 protein, CDR3 DNA. The D gene is left open where the match is weak. Rows may omit the clone size; those that give it use once, few, many or a size class.

TRBV30	TRBJ1-2	-	-	CAWSRQLANYGYTF	TGTGCCTGGAGCCGACAGCTAGCTAACTATGGCTACACCTTC
TRBV6-1	TRBJ1-5	-	-	CASSEALLAVFNQPQHF	TGTGCCAGCAGTGAAGCGCTTCTGGCAGTTTTCAATCAGCCCCAGCATTTT
TRBV2	TRBJ2-7	-	-	CASSRSSYEQYF	TGTGCCAGCTCTAGGAGCTCCTACGAGCAGTACTTC
TRBV7-2	TRBJ2-2	-	-	CASSEVSPGELFF	TGTGCCAGCAGCGAGGTGTCCCCCGGGGAGCTGTTTTTT
TRBV6-2/TRBV6-3	TRBJ1-1	-	-	CASSYGGGPNTEAFF	TGTGCCAGCAGTTACGGGGGGGGGCCGAACACTGAAGCTTTCTTT
TRBV27	TRBJ2-1	-	-	CASCYSGPPHNEQFF	TGTGCCAGCTGTTATAGCGGTCCACCCCACAATGAGCAGTTCTTC
TRBV19	TRBJ1-5	TRBD1	-	CASSPGQLSQPQHF	TGTGCCAGTAGTCCGGGACAGTTAAGTCAGCCCCAGCATTTT
TRBV29-1	TRBJ1-1	-	-	CSVVGMTTEAFF	TGCAGCGTGGTCGGGATGACCACTGAAGCTTTCTTT
TRBV5-4	TRBJ1-4	TRBD1	-	CASSNPGTANEKLFF	TGTGCCAGCAGCAATCCCGGGACAGCCAATGAAAAACTGTTTTTT
TRBV11-2	TRBJ2-1	TRBD2	-	CASSAGLAGGNEQFF	TGTGCCAGCAGCGCGGGACTAGCGGGAGGAAACGAGCAGTTCTTC
TRBV20-1	TRBJ1-1	-	-	CSASSGTEAFF	TGCAGTGCTAGTTCGGGGACTGAAGCTTTCTTT
TRBV12-5	TRBJ2-1	TRBD2	-	CASGLVWTSGMHEQFF	TGTGCTAGTGGTTTGGTTTGGACTAGCGGTATGCATGAGCAGTTCTTC
TRBV27	TRBJ1-5	-	few	CASSRHNDGKNQPQHF	TGTGCCAGCAGCCGACACAACGACGGGAAGAATCAGCCCCAGCATTTT
TRBV28	TRBJ2-7	TRBD1	-	CASSGTDRVLSYEQYF	TGTGCCAGCAGCGGTACAGACAGGGTCCTCTCCTACGAGCAGTACTTC
TRBV6-4	TRBJ1-5	-	-	CASSDSPPSGQPQHF	TGTGCCAGCAGTGACTCACCTCCTTCGGGTCAGCCCCAGCATTTT
TRBV28	TRBJ1-5	-	-	CASSQDRPNQPQHF	TGTGCCAGCAGTCAAGACAGACCCAACCAGCCCCAGCATTTT
TRBV2	TRBJ1-2	TRBD1	-	CASGQGINYGYTF	TGTGCCAGCGGACAGGGAATTAACTATGGCTACACCTTC
TRBV27	TRBJ1-3	-	-	CASSLTISGNTIYF	TGTGCCAGCAGTTTAACAATCTCTGGAAACACCATATATTTT
TRBV19	TRBJ1-5	TRBD1	-	CASSPLGQGDQPQHF	TGTGCCAGTAGCCCTCTGGGGCAGGGGGACCAGCCCCAGCATTTT
TRBV7-8	TRBJ1-2	TRBD1	-	CASSLLIGGSGYTF	TGTGCCAGCAGCTTATTGATAGGGGGCTCTGGCTACACCTTC
TRBV27	TRBJ1-1	TRBD1	many	CASSGQGMNTEAFF	TGTGCCAGCAGTGGACAGGGGATGAACACTGAAGCTTTCTTT
TRBV11-1	TRBJ2-7	-	-	CASSPGGIAVPLEQYF	TGTGCCAGCAGCCCCGGGGGTATAGCGGTCCCCCTCGAGCAGTACTTC
TRBV10-3	TRBJ1-1	TRBD1	-	CAISESNRDRGGTEAFF	TGTGCCATCAGTGAGTCGAACCGGGACAGGGGGGGGACTGAAGCTTTCTTT
TRBV5-1	TRBJ2-1	TRBD2	-	CASRPEVAGAYNEQFF	TGCGCCAGCCGGCCCGAGGTAGCGGGGGCCTACAATGAGCAGTTCTTC
TRBV5-1	TRBJ2-3	TRBD2	few	CASSLSGLGPTDTQYF	TGCGCCAGCAGCTTGTCAGGACTAGGACCCACAGATACGCAGTATTTT
TRBV5-5	TRBJ2-3	TRBD2	-	CASSPRPGLAGSTDTQYF	TGTGCCAGCAGTCCAAGGCCGGGACTAGCGGGAAGCACAGATACGCAGTATTTT
TRBV6-5	TRBJ2-7	TRBD2	-	CASSYSETSGSDEQYF	TGTGCCAGCAGTTACTCGGAGACTAGCGGGAGCGACGAGCAGTACTTC
TRBV27	TRBJ1-4	-	-	CASSLWGGSNEKLFF	TGTGCCAGCAGTTTGTGGGGAGGGTCTAATGAAAAACTGTTTTTT
TRBV6-5	TRBJ1-2	TRBD1	-	CASNMDRGHGYTF	TGTGCCAGCAATATGGACAGGGGACATGGCTACACCTTC
TRBV14	TRBJ2-2	-	-	CASSQATGRGGELFF	TGTGCCAGCAGCCAAGCGACAGGGCGGGGCGGGGAGCTGTTTTTT
TRBV7-7	TRBJ1-5	TRBD1	-	CASSSDRVDQPQHF	TGTGCTAGCAGCTCAGACAGGGTTGATCAGCCCCAGCATTTT
TRBV6-7	TRBJ1-1	-	-	CAGEGVAFF	TGTGCGGGAGAGGGGGTAGCTTTCTTT
TRBV2	TRBJ2-1	-	-	CASSEQGQVNNEQFF	TGTGCCAGCAGTGAACAAGGTCAGGTAAACAATGAGCAGTTCTTC
TRBV7-6	TRBJ2-5	-	-	CASSKQETQYF	TGTGCCAGCAGTAAACAAGAGACCCAGTACTTC
TRBV7-9	TRBJ2-1	-	once	CASSLAPDEQFF	TGTGCCAGCAGCTTAGCTCCAGATGAGCAGTTCTTC
TRBV19	TRBJ1-3	-	-	CASSPATGQSGNTIYF	TGTGCCAGTAGTCCGGCGACAGGCCAGTCTGGAAACACCATATATTTT
TRBV11-2	TRBJ2-7	-	-	CASSHGQQPYEQYF	TGTGCCAGCAGCCATGGACAGCAGCCCTACGAGCAGTACTTC
TRBV5-4	TRBJ2-5	TRBD2	few	CASSLQSGTQETQYF	TGTGCCAGCAGCTTGCAAAGCGGGACCCAAGAGACCCAGTACTTC
TRBV5-1	TRBJ1-2	TRBD1	few	CASTLDRGLGYGYTF	TGCGCCAGCACCCTCGACAGGGGACTCGGCTATGGCTACACCTTC
TRBV6-5	TRBJ1-5	-	once	CASSYSMANQPQHF	TGTGCCAGCAGTTACTCGATGGCCAATCAGCCCCAGCATTTT
TRBV5-1	TRBJ1-2	TRBD1	-	CASSYDRGYGYTF	TGCGCCAGCAGCTACGACAGGGGCTATGGCTACACCTTC
TRBV30	TRBJ1-6	-	-	CAWSGGGSYNSPLHF	TGTGCCTGGAGTGGCGGGGGATCCTATAATTCACCCCTCCACTTT
TRBV2	TRBJ2-1	TRBD2	-	CASSTHIAGGRKSSYNEQFF	TGTGCCAGCAGTACCCATATAGCGGGAGGACGAAAAAGCTCCTACAATGAGCAGTTCTTC
TRBV10-3	TRBJ2-5	-	-	CAISELSGLETQYF	TGTGCCATCAGTGAGTTGAGCGGGTTGGAGACCCAGTACTTC
TRBV30	TRBJ2-5	TRBD2	-	CAWSVTSGRAWETQYF	TGTGCCTGGAGTGTCACTAGCGGGAGGGCCTGGGAGACCCAGTACTTC
TRBV18	TRBJ1-5	-	-	CASSPAGGSNQPQHF	TGTGCCAGCTCACCGGCGGGAGGCAGCAATCAGCCCCAGCATTTT